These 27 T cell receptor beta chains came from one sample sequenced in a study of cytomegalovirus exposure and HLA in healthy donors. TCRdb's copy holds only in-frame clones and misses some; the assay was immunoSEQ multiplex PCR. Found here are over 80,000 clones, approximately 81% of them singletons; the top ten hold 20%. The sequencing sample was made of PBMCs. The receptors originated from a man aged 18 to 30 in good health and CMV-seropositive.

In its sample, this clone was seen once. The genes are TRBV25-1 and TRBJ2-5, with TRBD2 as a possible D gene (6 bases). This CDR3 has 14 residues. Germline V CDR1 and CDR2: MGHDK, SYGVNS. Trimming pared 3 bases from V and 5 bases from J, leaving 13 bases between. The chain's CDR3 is CASSDLARMETQYF. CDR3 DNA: TGTGCCAGCAGTGATCTAGCGCGGATGGAGACCCAGTACTTC.

The CDR3 loop reads CSVRVTRGPGAEAFF. DNA of the CDR3: TGCAGCGTTCGCGTCACCAGGGGGCCCGGGGCTGAAGCTTTCTTT. V and J are TRBV29-1 and TRBJ1-1; 8 bases line up with TRBD1. V lost 5 bases and J lost 6; bases outside the gene matches: 14. Germline V lookup: CDR1 SQVTM, CDR2 ANQGSEA. The CDR3 consists of 15 residues. Combining the CDR3 with reference TRBV29-1 and TRBJ1-1 gives the whole variable domain SAVISQKPSRDICQRGTSLTIQCQVDSQVTMMFWYRQQPGQSLTLIATANQGSEATYESGFVIDKFPISRPNLTFSTLTVSNMSPEDSSIYLCSVRVTRGPGAEAFFGQGTRLTVV.

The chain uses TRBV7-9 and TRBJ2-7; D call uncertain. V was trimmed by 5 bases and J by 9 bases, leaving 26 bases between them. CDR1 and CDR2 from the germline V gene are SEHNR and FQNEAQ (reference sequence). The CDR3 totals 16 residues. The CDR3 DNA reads TGTGCCAGCAGCCAAGCTGGCGTCAGCCCCGAGGTCGCGCAGTACGTC. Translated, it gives CASSQAGVSPEVAQYV.

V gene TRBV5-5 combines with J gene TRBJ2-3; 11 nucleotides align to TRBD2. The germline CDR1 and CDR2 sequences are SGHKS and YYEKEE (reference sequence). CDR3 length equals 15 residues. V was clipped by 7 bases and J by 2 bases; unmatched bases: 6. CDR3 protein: CASRGLADYTDTQYF. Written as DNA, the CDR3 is TGTGCCAGCCGGGGACTAGCGGACTACACAGATACGCAGTATTTT.

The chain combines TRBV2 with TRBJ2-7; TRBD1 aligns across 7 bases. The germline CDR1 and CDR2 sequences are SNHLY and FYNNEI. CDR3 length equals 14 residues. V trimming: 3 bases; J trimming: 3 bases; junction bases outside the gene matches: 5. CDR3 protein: CASSEKGASYEQYF. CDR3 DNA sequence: TGTGCCAGCAGTGAGAAGGGGGCTAGCTACGAGCAGTACTTC.

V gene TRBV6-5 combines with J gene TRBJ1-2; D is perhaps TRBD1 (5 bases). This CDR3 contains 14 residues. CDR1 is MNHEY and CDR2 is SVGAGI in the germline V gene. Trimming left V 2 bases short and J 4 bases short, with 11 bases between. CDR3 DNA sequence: TGTGCCAGCAGTTACGGGGCCCTCGGCTATGGCTACACCTTC. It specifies CASSYGALGYGYTF.

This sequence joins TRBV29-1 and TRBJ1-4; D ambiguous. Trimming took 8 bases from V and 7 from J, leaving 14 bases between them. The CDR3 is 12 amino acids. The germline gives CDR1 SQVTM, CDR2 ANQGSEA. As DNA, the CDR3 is TGCAGCACCCTCATCCGGGGTGAAAAACTGTTTTTT. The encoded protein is CSTLIRGEKLFF.

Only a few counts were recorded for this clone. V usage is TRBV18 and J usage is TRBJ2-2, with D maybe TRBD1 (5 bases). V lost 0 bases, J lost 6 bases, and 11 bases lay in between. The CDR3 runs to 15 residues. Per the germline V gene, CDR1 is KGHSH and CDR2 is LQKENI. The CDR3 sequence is CASSPPHLTAGELFF. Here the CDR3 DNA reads TGTGCCAGCTCACCACCCCATTTGACAGCCGGGGAGCTGTTTTTT.

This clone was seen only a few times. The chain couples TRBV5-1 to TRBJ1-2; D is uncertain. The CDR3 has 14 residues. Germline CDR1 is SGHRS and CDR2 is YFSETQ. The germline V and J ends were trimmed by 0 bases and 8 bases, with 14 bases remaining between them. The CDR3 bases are TGCGCCAGCAGCTTGGTCGGGGAAGTCGGCGGCTACACCTTC. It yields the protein CASSLVGEVGGYTF.

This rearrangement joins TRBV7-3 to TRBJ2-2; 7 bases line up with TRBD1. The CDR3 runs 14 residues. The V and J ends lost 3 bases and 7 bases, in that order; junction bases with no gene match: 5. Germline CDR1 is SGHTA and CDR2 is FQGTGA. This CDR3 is CASSLTGMSGELFF. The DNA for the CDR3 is TGTGCCAGCAGCTTGACAGGGATGAGCGGGGAGCTGTTTTTT.

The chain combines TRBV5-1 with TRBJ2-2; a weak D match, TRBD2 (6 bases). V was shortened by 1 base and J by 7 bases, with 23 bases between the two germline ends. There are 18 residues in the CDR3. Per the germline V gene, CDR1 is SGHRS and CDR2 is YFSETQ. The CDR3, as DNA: TGCGCCAGCAGCTTGTCCCCCGCCGGGACTCCCATGATCGGGGAGCTGTTTTTT. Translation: CASSLSPAGTPMIGELFF.

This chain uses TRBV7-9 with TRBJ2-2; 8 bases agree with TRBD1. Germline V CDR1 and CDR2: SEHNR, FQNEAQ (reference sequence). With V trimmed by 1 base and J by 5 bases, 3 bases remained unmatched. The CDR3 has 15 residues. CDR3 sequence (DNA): TGTGCCAGCAGCTTAGGGCAGGGGGCGACCGGGGAGCTGTTTTTT. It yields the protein CASSLGQGATGELFF.

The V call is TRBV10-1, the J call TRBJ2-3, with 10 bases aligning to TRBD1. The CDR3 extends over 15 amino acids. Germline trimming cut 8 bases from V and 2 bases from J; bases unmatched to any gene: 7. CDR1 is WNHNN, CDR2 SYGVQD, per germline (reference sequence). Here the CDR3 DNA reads TGCGCCAGCTCAGAGGGACAGGGGATCACAGATACGCAGTATTTT. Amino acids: CASSEGQGITDTQYF.

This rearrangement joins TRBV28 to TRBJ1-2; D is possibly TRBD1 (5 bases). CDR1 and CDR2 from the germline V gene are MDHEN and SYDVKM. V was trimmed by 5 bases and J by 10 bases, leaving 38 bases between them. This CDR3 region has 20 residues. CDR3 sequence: CASSIYMSLKRQTTFFSYTF. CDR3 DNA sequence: TGTGCCAGCAGTATTTATATGTCTTTGAAGAGACAGACGACCTTTTTTTCCTACACCTTC.

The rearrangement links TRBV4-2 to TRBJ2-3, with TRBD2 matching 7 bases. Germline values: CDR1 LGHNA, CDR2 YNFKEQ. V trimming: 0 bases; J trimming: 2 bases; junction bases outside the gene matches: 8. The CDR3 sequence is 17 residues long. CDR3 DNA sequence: TGTGCCAGCAGCCAAGAATATGAGGGAGGGCCCACAGATACGCAGTATTTT. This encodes CASSQEYEGGPTDTQYF.

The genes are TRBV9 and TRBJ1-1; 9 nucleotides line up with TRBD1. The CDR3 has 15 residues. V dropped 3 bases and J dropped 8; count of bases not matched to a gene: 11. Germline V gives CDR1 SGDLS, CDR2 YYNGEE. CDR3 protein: CASSARTGAPTEAFF. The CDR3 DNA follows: TGTGCCAGCAGCGCACGGACAGGGGCACCCACCGAAGCTTTCTTT.

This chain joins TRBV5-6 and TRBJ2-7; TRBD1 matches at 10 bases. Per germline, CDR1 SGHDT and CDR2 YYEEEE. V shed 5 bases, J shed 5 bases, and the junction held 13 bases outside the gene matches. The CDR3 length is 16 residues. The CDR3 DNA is TGTGCCAGCAGGGAGCCGGGACAGGGGCCCCAGCACGAGCAGTACGTC. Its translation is CASREPGQGPQHEQYV.

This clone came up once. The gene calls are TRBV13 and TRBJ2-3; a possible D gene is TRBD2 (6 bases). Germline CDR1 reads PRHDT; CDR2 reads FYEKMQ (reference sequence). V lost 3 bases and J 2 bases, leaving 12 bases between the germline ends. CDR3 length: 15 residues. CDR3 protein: CASSLGRGNTDTQYF. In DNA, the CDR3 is TGTGCCAGCAGCTTGGGGCGGGGAAACACAGATACGCAGTATTTT.

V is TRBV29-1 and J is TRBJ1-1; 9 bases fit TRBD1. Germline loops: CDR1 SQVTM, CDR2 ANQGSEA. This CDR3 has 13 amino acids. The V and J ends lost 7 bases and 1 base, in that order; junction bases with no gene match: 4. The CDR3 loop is CSGGDRANTEAFF. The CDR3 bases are TGCAGCGGCGGGGACAGGGCGAACACTGAAGCTTTCTTT.

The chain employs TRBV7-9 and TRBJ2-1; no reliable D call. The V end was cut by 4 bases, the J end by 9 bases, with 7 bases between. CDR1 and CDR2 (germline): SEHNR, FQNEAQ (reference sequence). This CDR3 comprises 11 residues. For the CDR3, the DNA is TGTGCCAGCAGCTCTAGTGCTGAGCAGTTCTTC. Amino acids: CASSSSAEQFF.

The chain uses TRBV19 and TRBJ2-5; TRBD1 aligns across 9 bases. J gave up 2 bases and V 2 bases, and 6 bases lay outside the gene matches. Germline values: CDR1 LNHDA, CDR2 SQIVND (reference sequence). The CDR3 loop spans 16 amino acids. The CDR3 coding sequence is TGTGCCAGTAGTATATCCGGGACAGGGTCGCAAGAGACCCAGTACTTC. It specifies CASSISGTGSQETQYF.

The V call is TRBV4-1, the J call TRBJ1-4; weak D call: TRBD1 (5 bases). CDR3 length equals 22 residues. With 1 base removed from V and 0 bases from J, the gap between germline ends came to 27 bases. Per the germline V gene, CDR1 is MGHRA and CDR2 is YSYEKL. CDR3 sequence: CASSQVGLHPTLGGATNEKLFF. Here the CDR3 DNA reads TGCGCCAGCAGCCAAGTAGGTTTGCACCCAACTTTGGGGGGTGCAACTAATGAAAAACTGTTTTTT.

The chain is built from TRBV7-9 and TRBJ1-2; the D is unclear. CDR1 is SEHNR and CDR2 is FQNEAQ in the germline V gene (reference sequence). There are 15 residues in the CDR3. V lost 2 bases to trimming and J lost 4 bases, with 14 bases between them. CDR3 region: CASSLSTTGSYGYTF. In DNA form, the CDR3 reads TGTGCCAGCAGCTTATCAACCACGGGGTCCTATGGCTACACCTTC.

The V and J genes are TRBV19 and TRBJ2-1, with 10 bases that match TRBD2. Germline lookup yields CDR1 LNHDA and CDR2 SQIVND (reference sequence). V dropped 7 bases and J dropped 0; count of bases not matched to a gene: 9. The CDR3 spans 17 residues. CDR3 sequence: CASTLVAGGSSYNEQFF. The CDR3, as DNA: TGTGCCAGTACCCTCGTAGCGGGAGGCAGCTCCTACAATGAGCAGTTCTTC.

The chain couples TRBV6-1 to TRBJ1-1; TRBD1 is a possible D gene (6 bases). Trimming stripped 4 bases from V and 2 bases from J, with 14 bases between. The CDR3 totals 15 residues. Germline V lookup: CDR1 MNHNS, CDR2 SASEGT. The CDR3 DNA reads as TGTGCCAGCAGTGCGGGGGCGGGGGGTAACACTGAAGCTTTCTTT. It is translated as CASSAGAGGNTEAFF.

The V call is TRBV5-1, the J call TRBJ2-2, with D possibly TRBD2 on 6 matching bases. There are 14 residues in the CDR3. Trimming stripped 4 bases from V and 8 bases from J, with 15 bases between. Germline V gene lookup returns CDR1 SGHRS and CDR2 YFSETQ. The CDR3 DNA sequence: TGCGCCAGCAGCCTTGGCCTAGCGACTGGGGAGCTGTTTTTT. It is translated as CASSLGLATGELFF.

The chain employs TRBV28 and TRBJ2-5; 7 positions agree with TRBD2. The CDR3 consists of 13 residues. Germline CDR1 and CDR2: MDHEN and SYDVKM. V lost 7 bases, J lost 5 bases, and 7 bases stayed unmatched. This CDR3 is CASTTGLVETQYF. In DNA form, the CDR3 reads TGTGCCAGCACCACCGGACTAGTGGAGACCCAGTACTTC.